The present entry profiles one T cell receptor beta chain with its context. Its antigen specificity is not known. Qualities for individual bases were not recorded, and no much larger clone is one base off. To prepare the library, the immunoSEQ multiplex PCR assay was applied. For the multiplex PCR, a mixture combining 60 forward primers for TCR Vbeta segments and 13 reverse primers for TCR Jbeta segments was used. The CDR3 region of rearranged TCR beta genes was amplified from genomic DNA by a multiplex PCR assay. The amplified TCR beta libraries were sequenced on the Illumina HiSeq System as 87-base-pair reads. The source study handled its data this way. In a later analysis, some 80 million unique TCR beta chains were counted across the 500 to 700 repertoires, and roughly 11 million of these chains were shared by at least two donors. Raw reads were error-corrected and collapsed into unique sequences with a nearest-neighbor algorithm that merged closely related sequences to remove PCR and sequencing errors. CDR3 sequences were aligned to IMGT reference sequences to assign V, D and J gene segments. For a sequence to be retained, at least a six-nucleotide match to both a V gene segment and a J gene segment was required. Rearrangements were classified as productive when the CDR3 lacked stop codons and remained in frame with V and J, and all other rearrangements were classified as non-productive. Following IMGT convention, CDR3 was defined as the stretch from the second conserved V-encoded cysteine up to the conserved J-encoded phenylalanine. In an earlier analysis of roughly 610 of the donors, sequences lacking an unambiguous match to a single V gene segment were excluded. In an earlier analysis of approximately 500 of the donors, a V segment was called functional when productive rearrangements were above 56.7%, and segregating when the standard deviation between donors exceeded 5%. To diagnose cytomegalovirus status from the catalog of TCR beta chain sequences, a statistical classification framework was built. V and J gene assignment, in a later analysis, came from comparing TCR nucleotide sequences with IMGT/GENE-DB human TR gene sequences. Using the TCRdist pipeline, a later analysis assigned CDR3 sequences along with most-parsimonious VDJ recombination scenarios. A later analysis defined each TCR beta chain by its CDR3 amino acid sequence plus V-gene family, and excluded reads lacking a unique V-gene family. A later analysis removed 550 to 650 highly shared, low-generation-probability nucleotide sequences to deal with suspected cross-contamination and a sequencing artifact. In a later analysis, a clonal expansion index was calculated for each public chain from normalized within-repertoire ranks of inferred template counts. A later analysis computed generation probabilities with a VDJ recombination model fitted to out-of-frame rearrangements, and checked the results against IGoR. In a later analysis, hypergeometric tests were used to score TCR-TCR, TCR-HLA and TCR-CMV co-occurrence, with a repertoire-size bias correction applied to TCR pairs. To estimate false discovery rates, a later analysis permuted the HLA or CMV assignments 20 times. In a later analysis, co-occurring TCRs were grouped using DBSCAN, with TCRdist sequence similarity added in when clustering inside HLA-allele-positive subsets. Co-occurrence clustering excluded repertoires with fewer than 30,000 or more than 120,000 public chains, plus five with anomalous nucleotide sharing. TCRdb's version of the immuneACCESS table is confined to in-frame rearrangements and falls short of the full clone set. An unresolved V gene accounts for under half of the shortfall where checked; the remainder is of unknown origin. V and J calls plus clone size are reproduced from that table; the DNA served to infer D and trimming. Counted in this sample were 60,000 to 75,000 clones; roughly 72% of them appeared once. The top ten hold approximately 22% of the sample.

From its cysteine to its phenylalanine, the CDR3 spans 15 amino acids. Only the CDR3 part of the read is kept: 45 bases, read in frame from the first base. In the germline V gene, CDR1 corresponds to SGDLS and CDR2 to YYNGEE. V is trimmed back by 4 bases and J by 2 bases, and the junction contains 4 bases that no gene match accounts for. These data come from a study of cytomegalovirus exposure and HLA in healthy donors (TCRdb year 2017). Turning to the overall study: An earlier analysis of approximately 640 of the donors reported 250 to 300 Gb of sequence data and roughly 100 million unique TCR beta sequences from about 180 million T cells. An early release covering some 640 HLA-typed donors comprised approximately 300 gigabases of sequencing data and around 85 million unique TCR sequences. Of the approximately 400 genotyped donors, approximately 80% fell in the genetic ancestry cluster associated with self-reported Caucasian donors. The study aimed to test whether cataloging public T cell receptors could reveal signatures of past pathogen exposure. The study used immunosequencing to profile the T cell repertoires of around 600 subjects and linked those repertoires to cytomegalovirus serostatus. Besides the first cohort of roughly 660 subjects, a separate validation cohort made up of 120 different subjects was used. To predict cytomegalovirus infection status, the study combined high-throughput TCR immunosequencing, statistical association of individual TCRs with disease status, and machine learning. In a later analysis, previously published TCR beta repertoires from about 670 donors were re-analyzed and high-resolution HLA genotyping was added so that TCR occurrence patterns could be studied. The later analysis used no new phenotypic data to find candidate immune exposures, relying instead on TCR beta sequences and their occurrence across donors. To decide whether each TCR beta V gene segment behaved as functional or pseudogenic, an earlier analysis of 587 of the donors relied on high-throughput TCR beta sequencing. Donor age, sex, ethnicity and CMV serostatus were compiled together with the repertoire data. A later genetic analysis took genome-wide SNP genotypes for about 55% of the 666 donors and used that subset as a discovery cohort. All discovery cohort repertoires had been generated on a single sequencing platform. HLA typing covered class I and class II loci at four-digit resolution. The number of typed donors differed by locus: roughly 620-630 for A, B, C, DRB1 and DQB1; 522 for DQA1; 606 for DPA1; and around 450 for DPB1. Five DR-DQ haplotypes were treated as single units for association and clustering because of strong linkage in the cohort. On average, approximately 250,000 unique TCR beta nucleotide sequences were sequenced per donor among about 400 genotyped donors of the cohort, with around 19% of those sequences being non-productive.

The cohort was made up of approximately 670 healthy bone marrow donors. All cohort members were sampled while nominally healthy, although unrecorded immune exposures were likely present. The donor tested CMV seropositive and was one of the 289 seropositive cohort members. A peripheral blood sample was collected from each donor, and TCR beta sequencing was performed on peripheral blood mononuclear cells. The Qiagen DNeasy Blood Extraction Kit was used to extract genomic DNA from the blood cell samples. The paper's findings and limits, for the study overall: Specific HLA alleles were associated with 18,000 or so TCR beta sequences at a false discovery rate of 0.05 in a later analysis. While some public TCRs were present in many individuals, most TCR sequences turned up only very rarely across donors. For the cohort, immune exposure information was limited to CMV serostatus. A few of the identified cytomegalovirus-associated TCR beta chains were confirmed in vitro to be specific for cytomegalovirus antigens. Cytomegalovirus status was reported to be diagnosed by the classifier with high specificity and sensitivity in both the original and validation cohorts. The earlier analysis of approximately 540 of the donors excluded some 15 rarely observed V segments, including chromosome 9 orphons, because counts were too low. A further reported finding was that TCR beta sequences accurately predicted the HLA-A and HLA-B alleles for most subjects in the first cohort. Presence/absence analyses assumed roughly uniform sequencing depth across donors, an assumption that may not hold. Because some donors lacked HLA typing at each locus, the association tests relied only on the typed subset. An association between a missense DCLRE1C variant and V-gene and J-gene trimming of TCR beta chains was found in a later genetic analysis and replicated in an independent cohort. A group of highly shared sequence variants was considered likely to be a technical artifact of the sequencing pipeline. Linkage disequilibrium might explain the correlated functional status among segregating V segments, but an unknown experimental factor could not be ruled out. When HLA alleles, especially DR and DQ, strongly co-occurred, attributing TCR associations to individual alleles was difficult. In an earlier analysis of approximately 590 of the donors, most TCR beta V segments appeared in productive rearrangements about 90% or about 30% of the time, broadly matching IMGT annotations. The 87-base-pair reads could not distinguish some IMGT-functional V segments, including TRBV6-2 and TRBV6-3, so those segments were excluded. A later analysis found that TCR association rates varied across HLA loci, with DRB1 alleles showing the most associated TCRs and HLA-C alleles the fewest. Compared with equally common non-associated chains, HLA-associated TCR beta chains in a later analysis were more clonally expanded and had lower generation probabilities. According to a later analysis, most CMV-associated TCR beta chains appeared to be HLA-restricted, and the HLA associations seemed to be driven largely by CMV exposure. The authors suggested that the approach could potentially be generalized to other disease states and immunological phenotypes. The study listed 150 to 200 TCR beta chains as associated with cytomegalovirus. This cohort had only TCR beta chains sequenced, and the lack of alpha or paired-chain data limited which features could be detected. In a later genetic analysis, fewer N-insertions in productive TCRs were reported among donors in an Asian-associated ancestry cluster than the roughly 640-donor mean. A later analysis reported that several top co-occurrence clusters appeared linked to parvovirus B19, influenza, CMV and Epstein-Barr virus.

The rearranged chain carries TRBV9 and TRBJ2-7, and TRBD2 aligns with 12 junction nucleotides. This receptor was obtained from a woman in her twenties or thirties in good health and CMV-seropositive. Sequencing used PBMCs. The CDR3 amino acid sequence is: CASSQLAGGPYEQYF. The DNA reads as follows: TGTGCCAGCAGCCAGCTAGCGGGAGGGCCCTACGAGCAGTACTTC.